The 23 T cell receptor beta chains reported below all come from one sample, sequenced in a study of cytomegalovirus exposure and HLA in healthy donors. Researchers ran the PCR with 60 Vbeta and 13 Jbeta primers. Sequencing used immunoSEQ multiplex PCR; TCRdb keeps in-frame clones, though not all of them. The sample lists 130,000 to 150,000 clones, 80% occurring once. Sequencing used PBMCs. All receptors derive from a man in his forties or fifties in good health and CMV-seronegative.

The rearrangement joins TRBV27 to TRBJ1-1, with D possibly TRBD1 on 5 matching bases. The CDR3 covers 13 residues. Looked up from germline, CDR1 is MNHEY and CDR2 is SMNVEV (reference sequence). Trimming took 7 bases from V and 5 from J, leaving 14 bases between them. The CDR3 coding sequence is TGTGCCAGCAAGCGACAGACGTGGACTGAAGCTTTCTTT. Protein: CASKRQTWTEAFF.

The chain combines TRBV6-6 with TRBJ2-6; D unclear. V lost 5 bases and J 0 bases, leaving 5 bases between the germline ends. The germline V gene has CDR1 MNHNY and CDR2 SVGAGI (reference sequence). This CDR3 has 14 amino acids. The DNA for the CDR3 is TGTGCCAGCAGTGACAACTCTGGGGCCAACGTCCTGACTTTC. Its protein product is CASSDNSGANVLTF.

This clone has a single count. This chain uses TRBV2 with TRBJ1-4; 8 bases are shared with TRBD1. Looked up from germline, CDR1 is SNHLY and CDR2 is FYNNEI. After removal of 6 bases from V and 8 bases from J, the junction contained 11 bases not matched to a gene. CDR3 size: 15 residues. The CDR3 region is CASRDDRGGGEKLFF. CDR3 in DNA: TGTGCCAGCAGGGACGACAGGGGCGGCGGGGAAAAACTGTTTTTT.

With regard to this clone: A junction end diverges from the germline sequence, so it may reflect a read error. Different DNA sequences within this sample yield the same CDR3. The chain combines TRBV7-9 with TRBJ1-1; D is possibly TRBD1 (6 bases). This CDR3 contains 14 residues. Germline V gene lookup returns CDR1 SEHNR and CDR2 FQNEAQ (reference sequence). CDR3 DNA sequence: TGTGCCAGCAGCTTAGGCGCCGGGGACACTGAAGCTTTTTTT. As protein: CASSLGAGDTEAFF.

CDR3 residues: CATSEADRNYYEQYF. Written as DNA, the CDR3 is TGTGCCACCAGCGAAGCGGACAGAAATTACTACGAGCAGTACTTC. This chain links TRBV15 with TRBJ2-5, with a weak D call TRBD1 (6 bases). With the DNA end fitting TRBJ2-7 better, the J assignment may be wrong. The CDR3 spans 15 residues. Germline V gene data show CDR1 as LNHNV and CDR2 as YYDKDF (reference sequence).

The chain employs TRBV19 and TRBJ2-5, with D maybe TRBD1 (5 bases). The CDR3 contains 14 residues. Trimming removed 3 bases from V and 3 bases from J, with 11 bases in between. Germline V lookup: CDR1 LNHDA, CDR2 SQIVND (reference sequence). The CDR3, as DNA: TGTGCCAGTAGTATTGGTGGGGCAGAAGAGACCCAGTACTTC. Its translation is CASSIGGAEETQYF. The entire variable domain, with the rest obtained from reference TRBV19 and TRBJ2-5, is as follows: DGGITQSPKYLFRKEGQNVTLSCEQNLNHDAMYWYRQDPGQGLRLIYYSQIVNDFQKGDIAEGYSVSREKKESFPLTVTSAQKNPTAFYLCASSIGGAEETQYFGPGTRLLVL.

This clone has more than one count but fewer than ten. The rearrangement uses TRBV4-2 and TRBJ2-5, with TRBD2 identical over 9 bases. The CDR3 totals 17 residues. CDR1 and CDR2 from the germline V gene are LGHNA and YNFKEQ. The V and J ends lost 0 bases and 5 bases, in that order; junction bases with no gene match: 10. In nucleotides, the CDR3 is TGTGCCAGCAGCCAAGAATATAGGCGGGGGGGTCGGGAGACCCAGTACTTC. This codes for CASSQEYRRGGRETQYF.

The V gene is TRBV29-1, the J gene TRBJ1-2; TRBD1 is a possible D gene (5 bases). V shed 5 bases and J shed 1 base, with 23 bases lying between them. CDR3 size: 17 residues. Germline loops: CDR1 SQVTM, CDR2 ANQGSEA. The CDR3 nucleotides read TGCAGCGTTTTCCTTGTGGCAGGGCCGAAAAATAACTATGGCTACACCTTC. This sequence encodes CSVFLVAGPKNNYGYTF.

The chain combines TRBV5-4 with TRBJ2-7; 8 bases are shared with TRBD2. Trimming at V came to 2 bases and at J to 2 bases, leaving 9 bases not matched to a gene. The length of the CDR3 is 16 residues. Germline CDR1 SGHNT, CDR2 YYREEE (reference sequence). DNA for the CDR3: TGTGCCAGCAGCTTCGACAGCGGGGGCATCCCCTACGAGCAGTACTTC. Encoded protein: CASSFDSGGIPYEQYF.

The rearrangement uses TRBV28 and TRBJ2-1; 10 bases agree with TRBD2. This CDR3 contains 16 residues. With 9 bases clipped from V and 1 base from J, the junction kept 9 bases outside the gene matches. Germline CDR1 and CDR2: MDHEN and SYDVKM. CDR3 DNA sequence: TGTGCCAGTATAGCGGGGGGCGATAGGTCCTACAATGAGCAGTTCTTC. Translation: CASIAGGDRSYNEQFF.

A few counts support this clone. The chain is built from TRBV12-5 and TRBJ1-1; D perhaps matches TRBD1 (6 bases). There are 14 residues in the CDR3. V gave up 1 base and J gave up 0 bases, with 6 bases separating them. Germline V gene lookup returns CDR1 LGHNT and CDR2 FRNRAP. The DNA of the CDR3 is TGTGCTAGTGGTTTGGGACAGGTGAACACTGAAGCTTTCTTT. This translates into CASGLGQVNTEAFF.

The genes are TRBV5-1 and TRBJ1-6; the D is unclear. The germline CDR1 and CDR2 sequences are SGHRS and YFSETQ. V lost 6 bases and J lost 3, with 25 bases in between. The CDR3 totals 19 residues. The CDR3: CASIRLFRSSTVYNSPLHF. The CDR3 nucleotides read TGCGCCAGCATCAGGCTTTTCCGGTCATCGACGGTCTATAATTCACCCCTCCACTTT. Based on the CDR3 plus reference TRBV5-1 and TRBJ1-6, the full variable domain is KAGVTQTPRYLIKTRGQQVTLSCSPISGHRSVSWYQQTPGQGLQFLFEYFSETQRNKGNFPGRFSGRQFSNSRSEMNVSTLELGDSALYLCASIRLFRSSTVYNSPLHFGNGTRLTVT.

Comments on this clone: Other DNA sequences in the same sample also yield this CDR3. The chain has TRBV6-6 and TRBJ2-7, with D tentatively TRBD1 (5 bases). The germline gives CDR1 MNHNY, CDR2 SVGAGI (reference sequence). This CDR3 contains 12 residues. Trimming pared 5 bases from V and 3 bases from J, leaving 8 bases between. The CDR3 protein is CASSQDNYEQYF. DNA of the CDR3: TGTGCCAGCAGTCAGGACAACTACGAGCAGTACTTC.

This clone was observed a few times. Other DNA sequences in the same sample also yield this CDR3. The rearrangement links TRBV29-1 to TRBJ2-7; no definite D call. From germline, CDR1 is SQVTM and CDR2 ANQGSEA. The V end lost 4 bases, the J end lost 4 bases, and 8 bases lay between the germline ends. The CDR3 runs 11 residues. The CDR3: CSVGHFYEQYF. CDR3 DNA sequence: TGCAGCGTTGGCCACTTTTACGAGCAGTACTTC.

This chain joins TRBV14 and TRBJ1-1; D call uncertain. V lost 4 bases, J lost 1 base, and 13 bases lay in between. Germline V gives CDR1 SGHDN, CDR2 FVKESK. There are 15 residues in the CDR3. The CDR3 sequence: CASSRSVAENTEAFF. CDR3 in DNA: TGTGCCAGCAGCCGCTCCGTCGCGGAGAACACTGAAGCTTTCTTT.

The chain has TRBV30 and TRBJ2-5; 9 nucleotides match TRBD2. The end of the DNA fits TRBJ2-7 better, so the J call may be wrong. CDR1 and CDR2 from the germline V gene are GTSNPN and SVGIG (reference sequence). This CDR3 is 13 amino acids long. The CDR3 here is CAYLAGALYEQYF. The CDR3 DNA reads TGTGCCTACTTAGCGGGGGCCCTCTACGAGCAGTACTTC.

This clone was counted a few times. The V and J genes are TRBV2 and TRBJ1-1; D call uncertain. Germline V lookup: CDR1 SNHLY, CDR2 FYNNEI. V lost 1 base, J lost 4 bases, and 10 bases lay in between. CDR3 length: 14 residues. As DNA, the CDR3 is TGTGCCAGCAGTGAAGATATCTGGAGCACTGAAGCTTTCTTT. This gives the protein CASSEDIWSTEAFF.

The CDR3 loop reads CASSRGGSSYEQYF. CDR3 nucleotides: TGTGCCAGCAGTAGAGGGGGCAGCTCCTACGAGCAGTACTTC. The chain carries TRBV11-3 and TRBJ2-7, with 7 nucleotides matching TRBD1. Per germline, CDR1 SGHNT and CDR2 YENEEA. This CDR3 is 14 amino acids long. V lost 6 bases and J lost 0; bases outside the gene matches: 5. The complete variable domain, with remaining parts taken from reference TRBV11-3 and TRBJ2-7, reads EAGVVQSPRYKIIEKKQPVAFWCNPISGHNTLYWYLQNLGQGPELLIRYENEEAVDDSQLPKDRFSAERLKGVDSTLKIQPAELGDSAVYLCASSRGGSSYEQYFGPGTRLTVT.

V and J are TRBV7-9 and TRBJ2-4, with a tentative D call TRBD2 (6 bases). CDR3 length: 15 residues. Germline CDR1 reads SEHNR; CDR2 reads FQNEAQ (reference sequence). V was shortened by 5 bases and J by 1 base, with 12 bases between the two germline ends. The chain's CDR3 is CASSLWGEAKNIQYF. DNA of the CDR3: TGTGCCAGCAGCCTCTGGGGGGAGGCCAAAAACATTCAGTACTTC.

The chain links TRBV6-5 to TRBJ2-4, with a tentative D call TRBD2 (6 bases). Germline V CDR1 and CDR2: MNHEY, SVGAGI. CDR3 length equals 15 residues. V was cut by 6 bases and J by 1 base, with 13 bases left in between. CDR3 bases: TGTGCCAGCAGACAATTTCTAGCGGCCAAAAACATTCAGTACTTC. Translating it yields CASRQFLAAKNIQYF.

The V call is TRBV28, the J call TRBJ2-2; a possible D gene is TRBD1 (6 bases). The CDR3 length is 13 residues. Germline CDR1 and CDR2: MDHEN and SYDVKM. The DNA for the CDR3 is TGTGTGGCTGGTAGACAGGACACCGGGGAGCTGTTTTTT. It codes for CVAGRQDTGELFF.

Points on this clone: Because it lacks the conserved phenylalanine or tryptophan at the end, this CDR3 is likely a read error. This chain connects TRBV5-6 to TRBJ1-2, with D perhaps TRBD1 (5 bases). The CDR3 spans 15 residues. V was trimmed by 3 bases and J by 6 bases, leaving 18 bases between them. The germline V gene encodes CDR1 SGHDT and CDR2 YYEEEE. CDR3: CASSWALGGRDGYTL. The CDR3, as DNA: TGTGCCAGCAGCTGGGCCTTGGGGGGAAGGGATGGCTACACCCTC.

The CDR3 loop reads CASRGTGNRSNQPQHF. For the CDR3, the DNA is TGTGCCAGCAGGGGAACAGGGAACCGGAGCAATCAGCCCCAGCATTTT. The chain has TRBV2 and TRBJ1-5; tentatively, D is TRBD1 (6 bases). Germline CDR1 is SNHLY and CDR2 is FYNNEI. The CDR3 sequence is 16 residues long. V was trimmed by 6 bases and J by 1 base, leaving 16 bases between them.